Sequencing of this T cell receptor (beta chain) was carried out in a study of T-cell reconstitution after alpha-beta-depleted transplantation in children. Points from the study as a whole: For some patients, TCRbeta diversity was high at day 60 because of recipient T cells and thymic progenitors that survived. Reportedly, alpha-beta T cells present about two months post-transplant originated from several hundred expanded clones of graft origin.

In its sample, this clonotype was seen many times. Its target is unknown. V trimming: 0 bases; J trimming: 3 bases; junction bases outside the gene matches: 3. The CDR3 is made up of 15 amino acids. A library of TCRbeta sequences, prepared with unique molecular identifiers, was generated. TCRdb independently ran MiXCR on the PCR reads; one entry per CDR3 protein. In the table there are 200,000 to 250,000 distinct CDR3 sequences, about a tenth of which are singletons. This clonotype was obtained from a child less than two years old with acute myeloid leukemia, due to receive a stem cell transplant. Material: PBMCs, obtained before TCRalphabeta/CD19-depleted stem cell transplant. This sequence joins TRBV12-3 or TRBV12-4 and TRBJ2-5; 8 bases align to TRBD1. CDR3 region: CASSLARTGKETQYF. The CDR3 bases are TGTGCCAGCAGTTTAGCGAGGACAGGGAAAGAGACCCAGTACTTC.